This entry lists 10 T cell receptor beta chains sequenced from one sample in a study of Ad26.COV2.S vaccination and SARS-CoV-2 variants. The treatment was: approximately 18 received Ad26.COV2.S at low or high dose, single or two shots; several received placebo; per-sample allocation not given. Specimens were obtained on day 63 following the first vaccine or placebo injection. Produced via immunoSEQ multiplex PCR; TCRdb's table is partial and in-frame only. In the table there are more than 300,000 clones, around 84% of which are singletons. The starting material was peripheral blood, obtained in a trial of Ad26.COV2.S vaccine versus placebo. Receptors were obtained from a person between 18 and 59 years old who received the Ad26.COV2.S COVID-19 vaccine or a placebo.

The chain employs TRBV19 and TRBJ1-5; 7 bases are shared with TRBD1. The junction had 11 bases not matched to a gene; V was cut back by 5 bases and J by 4 bases. Looked up from germline, CDR1 is LNHDA and CDR2 is SQIVND (reference sequence). The CDR3 loop spans 16 amino acids. The CDR3 reads CASSEADRALNQPQHF. The DNA for the CDR3 is TGTGCCAGTAGTGAGGCCGACAGGGCTCTAAATCAGCCCCAGCATTTT.

The chain is built from TRBV5-4 and TRBJ1-2, with TRBD1 identical over 7 bases. The CDR3 sequence is 15 residues long. Per germline, CDR1 SGHNT and CDR2 YYREEE (reference sequence). V was clipped by 7 bases and J by 4 bases; unmatched bases: 13. The CDR3 DNA reads TGTGCCAGCCACAAACAAATGACAGGGAGCTATGGCTACACCTTC. Translated: CASHKQMTGSYGYTF.

The chain links TRBV9 to TRBJ1-2, with D possibly matching TRBD1 (6 bases). Germline CDR1 SGDLS, CDR2 YYNGEE. CDR3 length equals 17 residues. V was cut by 0 bases and J by 1 base, with 16 bases left in between. This CDR3 is CASSVGLWTDINYGYTF. CDR3 nucleotides: TGTGCCAGCAGCGTAGGGCTTTGGACAGACATTAACTATGGCTACACCTTC.

The chain links TRBV5-6 to TRBJ1-1; perhaps TRBD1 as D (5 bases). There are 15 residues in the CDR3. The germline gives CDR1 SGHDT, CDR2 YYEEEE. Trimming pared 0 bases from V and 0 bases from J, leaving 9 bases between. The chain's CDR3 is CASSLGAGMNTEAFF. The CDR3 DNA is TGTGCCAGCAGCTTGGGAGCAGGGATGAACACTGAAGCTTTCTTT.

This chain's CDR3 is CASSLGSGAYEQYF. In nucleotides, the CDR3 is TGTGCCAGCAGCTTAGGTAGCGGGGCCTACGAGCAGTACTTC. This rearrangement joins TRBV7-9 to TRBJ2-7, with 8 nucleotides matching TRBD2. CDR1 SEHNR and CDR2 FQNEAQ come from the germline V gene (reference sequence). Trimming at V came to 1 base and at J to 2 bases, leaving 1 base not matched to a gene. CDR3 size: 14 residues.

This sequence joins TRBV5-1 and TRBJ2-7; no clear D. Between the trimmed V and J ends, which lost 0 bases and 3 bases, there was a span of 13 bases. This CDR3 contains 15 residues. Germline CDR1 and CDR2: SGHRS and YFSETQ. The CDR3 region is CASSLGAHGVYEQYF. CDR3 nucleotide sequence: TGCGCCAGCAGCTTGGGAGCCCACGGTGTCTACGAGCAGTACTTC.

This chain joins TRBV5-1 and TRBJ2-7; 7 nucleotides match TRBD1. The CDR3 runs 15 residues. CDR1 is SGHRS, CDR2 YFSETQ, per germline. Unmatched junction bases numbered 11, after V lost 3 bases and J lost 5 bases. CDR3 coding DNA: TGCGCCAGCAGCTACGACAGGGTTGGGCGGCACGAGCAGTACTTC. It codes for CASSYDRVGRHEQYF.

V and J are TRBV18 and TRBJ2-5; TRBD1 might be the D (6 bases). CDR1 and CDR2 (germline): KGHSH, LQKENI. The CDR3 covers 15 residues. The germline V and J ends were trimmed by 2 bases and 4 bases, with 14 bases remaining between them. The CDR3 DNA is TGTGCCAGCTCACCATGGGCAGGGGACCGAGAGACCCAGTACTTC. This encodes CASSPWAGDRETQYF.

The rearrangement links TRBV6-2 or TRBV6-3 to TRBJ2-2, with a possible D match to TRBD1 (5 bases). CDR1 and CDR2 from the germline V gene are MNHEY and SVGEGT. The CDR3 is made up of 17 amino acids. V was trimmed by 6 bases and J by 3 bases, leaving 20 bases between them. In DNA form, the CDR3 reads TGTGCCAGCAGCTCGCTGGGAATGGGGCGGTACACCGGGGAGCTGTTTTTT. This encodes CASSSLGMGRYTGELFF.

The chain employs TRBV27 and TRBJ2-7; D possibly corresponds to TRBD2 (6 bases). There are 16 residues in the CDR3. V lost 6 bases and J 3 bases, leaving 21 bases between the germline ends. Germline lookup yields CDR1 MNHEY and CDR2 SMNVEV (reference sequence). The DNA for the CDR3 is TGTGCCAGCAGACCCTTGGGGGGACTTTTCAACTACGAGCAGTACTTC. It is translated as CASRPLGGLFNYEQYF.